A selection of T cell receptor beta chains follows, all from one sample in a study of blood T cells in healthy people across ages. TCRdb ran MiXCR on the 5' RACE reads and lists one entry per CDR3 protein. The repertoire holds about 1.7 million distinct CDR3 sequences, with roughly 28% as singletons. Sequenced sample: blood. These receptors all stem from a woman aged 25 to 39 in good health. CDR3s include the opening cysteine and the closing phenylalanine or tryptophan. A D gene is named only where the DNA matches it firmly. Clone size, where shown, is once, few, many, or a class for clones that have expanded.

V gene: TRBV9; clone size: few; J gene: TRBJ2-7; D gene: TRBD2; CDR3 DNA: TGTGCCAGCAGCGCCAAGGGACTAGCGGGAGGAGTGCAGTACTTC; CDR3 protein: CASSAKGLAGGVQYF
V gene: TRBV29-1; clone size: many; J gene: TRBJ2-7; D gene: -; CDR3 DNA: TGCAGCGCCACTCAGAGTGAAGGCTACGAGCAGTACTTC; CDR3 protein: CSATQSEGYEQYF
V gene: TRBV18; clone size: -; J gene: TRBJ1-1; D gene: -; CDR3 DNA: TGTGCCAGCTCAGAGGCGGACCCCATGGAAGCTTTCTTT; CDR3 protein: CASSEADPMEAFF
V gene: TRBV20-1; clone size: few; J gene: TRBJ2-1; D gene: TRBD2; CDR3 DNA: TGCAGTGCTAGAGCCCAGCGGGGGGGCCGGTCCTACAATGAGCAGTTCTTC; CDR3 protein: CSARAQRGGRSYNEQFF
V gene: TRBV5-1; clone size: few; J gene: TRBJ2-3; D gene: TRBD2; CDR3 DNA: TGCGCCAGCAGCTTAGCTAGCGGGGACAGAAGGGATACGCAGTATTTT; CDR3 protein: CASSLASGDRRDTQYF
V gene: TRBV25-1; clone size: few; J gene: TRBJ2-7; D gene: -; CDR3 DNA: TGTGCCAGCAGGGAATGGGACATTAACGAGCAGTACTTC; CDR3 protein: CASREWDINEQYF
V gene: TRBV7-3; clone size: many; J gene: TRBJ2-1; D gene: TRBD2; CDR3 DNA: TGTGCCAGCAGCTTAACGGCGGGGGGGGTCGTGAATGAGCAGTTCTTC; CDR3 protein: CASSLTAGGVVNEQFF
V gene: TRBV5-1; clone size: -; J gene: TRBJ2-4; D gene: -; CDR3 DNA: TGCGCCAGCAGCTTCGACGGGGCTGGGAACATTCAGTACTTC; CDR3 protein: CASSFDGAGNIQYF
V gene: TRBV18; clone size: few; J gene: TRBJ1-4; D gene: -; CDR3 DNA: TGTGCCAGCTCATCGACGATTATGGAAAAACTGTTTTTT; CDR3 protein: CASSSTIMEKLFF
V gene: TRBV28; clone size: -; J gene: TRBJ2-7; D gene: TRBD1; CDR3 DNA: TGTGCCAGCAGTGTATGGGGCAGGGGGCTCGACGAGCAGTACTTC; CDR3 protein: CASSVWGRGLDEQYF
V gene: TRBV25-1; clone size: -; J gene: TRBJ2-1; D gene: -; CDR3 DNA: TGTGCCGGCAGGGCAAGCTCCTACAATGAGCAGTTCTTC; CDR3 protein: CAGRASSYNEQFF
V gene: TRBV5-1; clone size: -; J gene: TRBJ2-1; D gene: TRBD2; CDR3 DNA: TGCGCCAGCAGCTTGGCCCCAGCGGGGGCGCGATTCGATGAGCAGTTCTTC; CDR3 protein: CASSLAPAGARFDEQFF
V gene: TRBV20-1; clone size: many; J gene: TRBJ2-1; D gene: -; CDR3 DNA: TGCAGTGCTAGAGATTTGAGGGCCTACAATGAGCAGTTCTTC; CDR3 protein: CSARDLRAYNEQFF
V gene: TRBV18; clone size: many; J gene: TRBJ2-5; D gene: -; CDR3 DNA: TGTGCCAGCTCAACCAGGCAAGAGACCCAGTACTTC; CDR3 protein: CASSTRQETQYF
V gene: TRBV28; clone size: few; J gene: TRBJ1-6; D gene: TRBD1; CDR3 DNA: TGTGCCAGCAGTTTACTGACAGGGGGCTCGGAATCACCCCTCCACTTT; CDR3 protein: CASSLLTGGSESPLHF
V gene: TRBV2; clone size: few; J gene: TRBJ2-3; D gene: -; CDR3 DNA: TGTGCCGGCTCGAGGCAGTCAATCACAGATACGCAGTATTTT; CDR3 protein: CAGSRQSITDTQYF
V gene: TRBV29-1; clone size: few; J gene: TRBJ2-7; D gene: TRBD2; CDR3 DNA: TGCAGCGTGCCTCTAGCGGGGGTATCCTACGAGCAGTACTTC; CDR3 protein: CSVPLAGVSYEQYF
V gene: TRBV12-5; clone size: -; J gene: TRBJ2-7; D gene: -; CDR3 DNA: TGTGCTAGTGGTTTGGTACAATCGGGTTACGAGCAGTACTTC; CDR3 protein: CASGLVQSGYEQYF
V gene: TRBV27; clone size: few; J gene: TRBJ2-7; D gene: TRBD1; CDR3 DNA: TGTGCCAGCACTCCCCGGCGTGGACAGGGGGCGTGGGAGCAGTACTTC; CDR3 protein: CASTPRRGQGAWEQYF
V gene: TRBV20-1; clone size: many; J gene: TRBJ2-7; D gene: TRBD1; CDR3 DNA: TGCAGTGCTCGAGGGGACAGGGGGACCCACGAGCAGTACTTC; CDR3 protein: CSARGDRGTHEQYF
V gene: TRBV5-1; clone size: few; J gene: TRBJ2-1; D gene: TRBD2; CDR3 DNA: TGCGCCAGCAGCTTGGGAGGTAGCGGGATCTACAATGAGCAGTTCTTC; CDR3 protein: CASSLGGSGIYNEQFF
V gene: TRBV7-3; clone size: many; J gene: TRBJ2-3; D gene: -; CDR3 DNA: TGTGCCAGCAATTTCGGGGCAGCTACAGATACGCAGTATTTT; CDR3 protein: CASNFGAATDTQYF
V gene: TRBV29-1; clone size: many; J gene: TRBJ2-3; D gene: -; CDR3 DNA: TGCAGCGCCATGGGACTCGGGGATACGCAGTATTTT; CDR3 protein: CSAMGLGDTQYF
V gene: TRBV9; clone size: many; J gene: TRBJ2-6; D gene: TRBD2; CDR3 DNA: TGTGCCAGCAGCCCGCGGGGGACGCACTCTGGGGCCAACGTCCTGACTTTC; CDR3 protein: CASSPRGTHSGANVLTF
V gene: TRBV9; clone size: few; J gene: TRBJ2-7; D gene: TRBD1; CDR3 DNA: TGTGCCAGCAGCGGACGACAGGGGGGGCAGTACTTC; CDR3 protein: CASSGRQGGQYF
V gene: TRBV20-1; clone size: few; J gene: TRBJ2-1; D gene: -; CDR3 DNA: TGCAGTGCTGGGGGGGCCTACTACAATGAGCAGTTCTTC; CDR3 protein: CSAGGAYYNEQFF
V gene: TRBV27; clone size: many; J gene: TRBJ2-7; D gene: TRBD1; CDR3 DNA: TGTGCCAGCAGTTTTCTGGGACAGGAACTTAGAATACCCTACGAGCAGTACTTC; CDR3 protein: CASSFLGQELRIPYEQYF
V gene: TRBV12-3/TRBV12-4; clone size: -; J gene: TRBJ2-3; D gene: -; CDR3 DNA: TGTGCCAGCAGTTCAACGAGGACAGGCACAGATACGCAGTATTTT; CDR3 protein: CASSSTRTGTDTQYF
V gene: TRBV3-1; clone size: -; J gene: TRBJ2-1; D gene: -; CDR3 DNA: TGTGCCAGCAGCCAAGAGGGGCAAGAGCAGTTCTTC; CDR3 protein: CASSQEGQEQFF
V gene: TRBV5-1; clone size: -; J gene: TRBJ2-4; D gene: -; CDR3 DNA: TGCGCCAGCAGCCGGGACGGGAACATTCAGTACTTC; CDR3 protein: CASSRDGNIQYF
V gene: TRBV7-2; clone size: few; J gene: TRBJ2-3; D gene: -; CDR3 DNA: TGTGCCAGCAGGTCATCTAGGGGGGGGGGCACAGATACGCAGTATTTT; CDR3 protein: CASRSSRGGGTDTQYF
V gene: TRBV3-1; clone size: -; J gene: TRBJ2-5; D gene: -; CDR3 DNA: TGTGCCAGCAGCCAAGATCCAACACCCGGCCAAGAGACCCAGTACTTC; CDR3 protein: CASSQDPTPGQETQYF
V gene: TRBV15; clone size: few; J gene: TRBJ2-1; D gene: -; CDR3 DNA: TGTGCCACCAGCAGCCTACAGGTTTTCGGGCAGTTCTTC; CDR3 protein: CATSSLQVFGQFF
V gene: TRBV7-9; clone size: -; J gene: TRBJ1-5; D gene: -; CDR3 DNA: TGTGCCGGCAGCTTATGGGGGTTTCAGCTCCAGCATTTT; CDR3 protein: CAGSLWGFQLQHF
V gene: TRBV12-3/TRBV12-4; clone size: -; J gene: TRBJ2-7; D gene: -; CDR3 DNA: TGTGCCAGTAGCAGGGTTGGGTACTACGAGCAGTACTTC; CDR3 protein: CASSRVGYYEQYF
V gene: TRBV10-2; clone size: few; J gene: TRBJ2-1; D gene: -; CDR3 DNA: TGCGCCAGCGCCCTAGCCGGATCCTACAATGAGCAGTTCTTC; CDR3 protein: CASALAGSYNEQFF
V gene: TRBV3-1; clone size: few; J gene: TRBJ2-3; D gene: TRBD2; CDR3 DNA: TGTGCCAGCAGCCAATGGGACAGCCAGCTAGCGGGAGCCACAGATACGCAGTATTTT; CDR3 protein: CASSQWDSQLAGATDTQYF